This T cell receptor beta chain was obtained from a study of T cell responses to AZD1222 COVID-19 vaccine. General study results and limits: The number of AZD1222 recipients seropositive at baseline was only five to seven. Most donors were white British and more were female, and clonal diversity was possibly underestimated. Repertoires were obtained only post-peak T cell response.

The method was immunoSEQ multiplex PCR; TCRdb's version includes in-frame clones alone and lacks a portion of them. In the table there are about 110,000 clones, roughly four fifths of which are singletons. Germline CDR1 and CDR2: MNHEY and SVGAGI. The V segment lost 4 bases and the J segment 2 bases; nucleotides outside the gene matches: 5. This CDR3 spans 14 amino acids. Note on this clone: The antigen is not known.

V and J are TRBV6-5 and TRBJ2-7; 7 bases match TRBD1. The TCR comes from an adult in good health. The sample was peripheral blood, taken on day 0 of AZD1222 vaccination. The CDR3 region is CASSSDRPPYEQYF. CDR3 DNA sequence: TGTGCCAGCAGTTCGGACAGGCCTCCCTACGAGCAGTACTTC.